This T cell receptor (beta chain) was sequenced in a study of T cell responses to AZD1222 COVID-19 vaccine. Study-wide context: Combined were second doses at about 4 or about 12 weeks. Study results and limitations: Clonal diversity was possibly underestimated; the donors were predominantly white British and more often female. Unmutated variant regions are reportedly targeted by nearly half of spike-specific TCRs.

In the case of this clone: Its target is not known.

Repertoires were generated with immunoSEQ multiplex PCR, while TCRdb's copy carries only in-frame clones and drops some. The profile shows 100,000 to 150,000 clones, roughly 87% of them singletons. CDR1 and CDR2 from the germline V gene are SQVTM and ANQGSEA. The CDR3 covers 13 residues. V shed 5 bases and J shed 4 bases, with 14 bases lying between them. The gene calls are TRBV29-1 and TRBJ1-2; D may be TRBD1 (6 bases). Here the sequenced sample was peripheral blood, taken on day 0 of AZD1222 vaccination. This TCR derives from an adult in good health. The CDR3 region has the DNA TGCAGCGTTAGACTACAGGGTGTCTATGGCTACACCTTC. Its translation: CSVRLQGVYGYTF. The variable domain in full, completed from reference TRBV29-1 and TRBJ1-2, reads SAVISQKPSRDICQRGTSLTIQCQVDSQVTMMFWYRQQPGQSLTLIATANQGSEATYESGFVIDKFPISRPNLTFSTLTVSNMSPEDSSIYLCSVRLQGVYGYTFGSGTRLTVV.